One sample yielded the 19 T cell receptor beta chains listed below, sequenced in a study of T cells after yellow fever vaccination. TCRdb fed the 5' RACE reads into MiXCR, producing one record per CDR3 protein. The data contain hundreds of thousands of distinct CDR3 sequences, around 6.4% of them singletons. The input for sequencing was PBMCs, taken 5 days after the yellow fever booster vaccination. Receptor source: a man younger than 40 who received the YFV17D yellow fever vaccine.

With regard to this clonotype: This may arise from a read error, as a much more abundant clone is one base away. The V call is TRBV6-6, the J call TRBJ2-1; D gene uncertain. The V end lost 5 bases, the J end lost 5 bases, and 4 bases lay between the germline ends. CDR3 size: 11 residues. Germline CDR1 MNHNY, CDR2 SVGAGI (reference sequence). This CDR3 is CASSINNEQFF. The CDR3 nucleotides read TGTGCCAGCAGTATAAACAATGAGCAGTTCTTC.

This clonotype was recorded many times. CDR3 DNA: TGTGCCAGCAGTTTACGGCGTGGCGAGCAGTACTTC. Translated, it gives CASSLRRGEQYF. The rearrangement links TRBV12-3 or TRBV12-4 to TRBJ2-7; D uncertain. The CDR3 totals 12 residues. V lost 2 bases to trimming and J lost 6 bases, with 8 bases between them.

This chain links TRBV7-9 with TRBJ2-3; 7 positions match TRBD1. Germline trimming cut 3 bases from V and 1 base from J; bases unmatched to any gene: 1. Per the germline V gene, CDR1 is SEHNR and CDR2 is FQNEAQ (reference sequence). The CDR3 has 14 residues. The CDR3 here is CASSFTGGTDTQYF. The DNA for the CDR3 is TGTGCCAGCAGCTTTACAGGGGGCACAGATACGCAGTATTTT.

The chain links TRBV20-1 to TRBJ2-7, with a weak D call TRBD2 (6 bases). This CDR3 region has 12 residues. Germline V lookup: CDR1 DFQATT, CDR2 SNEGSKA (reference sequence). V was trimmed by 3 bases and J by 6 bases, leaving 12 bases between them. CDR3 in amino acids: CSASGSRGEQYF. The CDR3 DNA is TGCAGTGCTAGCGGGAGTAGGGGCGAGCAGTACTTC.

This clonotype was found a few times. J is TRBJ2-4 and V is TRBV6-6, with unresolved D. The V end lost 7 bases, the J end lost 13 bases, and 14 bases lay between the germline ends. Looked up from germline, CDR1 is MNHNY and CDR2 is SVGAGI (reference sequence). The CDR3 contains 11 residues. CDR3 DNA: TGTGCCAGCACCCAACCACCCGGGCAGTACTTC. It is translated as CASTQPPGQYF.

The J gene is TRBJ2-1, the V gene TRBV4-3; TRBD1 matches 10 bases. The CDR3 runs 17 residues. The V segment lost 3 bases and the J segment 5 bases; nucleotides outside the gene matches: 10. CDR1 and CDR2 from the germline V gene are LGHNA and YSLEER. CDR3 sequence (DNA): TGCGCCAGCAGCCAGAAAAACCGGGACAGGGGAGACAATGAGCAGTTCTTC. The encoded protein is CASSQKNRDRGDNEQFF.

In this sample, this clonotype turned up a few times. This chain connects TRBV28 to TRBJ2-3, with 8 bases lining up with TRBD2. The CDR3 runs to 16 residues. CDR1 and CDR2 (germline): MDHEN, SYDVKM. The trim removed 3 bases at V and 4 bases at J, leaving 9 bases unmatched. CDR3 bases: TGTGCCAGCAGTTTCAAAAGCGGGAGTCGTCCAGATACGCAGTATTTT. This codes for CASSFKSGSRPDTQYF.

This clonotype was observed many times. V and J are TRBV12-3 or TRBV12-4 and TRBJ2-5, with 9 bases that match TRBD1. CDR3 length equals 15 residues. V dropped 7 bases and J dropped 3; count of bases not matched to a gene: 9. The CDR3 DNA reads TGTGCCAGCACCCTAGGGGGACAGGGTAAAGAGACCCAGTACTTC. Its protein product is CASTLGGQGKETQYF.

This clonotype occurred many times. The chain links TRBV5-1 to TRBJ2-7, with 7 bases identical to TRBD1. The junction had 7 bases not matched to a gene; V was cut back by 4 bases and J by 3 bases. This CDR3 has 14 amino acids. CDR1 and CDR2 from the germline V gene are SGHRS and YFSETQ. Written as DNA, the CDR3 is TGCGCCAGCAGCGTGGTGGGACAGTTCTACGAGCAGTACTTC. Protein sequence: CASSVVGQFYEQYF. The whole variable domain, filled in from reference TRBV5-1 and TRBJ2-7, reads KAGVTQTPRYLIKTRGQQVTLSCSPISGHRSVSWYQQTPGQGLQFLFEYFSETQRNKGNFPGRFSGRQFSNSRSEMNVSTLELGDSALYLCASSVVGQFYEQYFGPGTRLTVT.

J is TRBJ2-7 and V is TRBV29-1, with 11 nucleotides matching TRBD2. Unmatched junction bases numbered 18, after V lost 4 bases and J lost 4 bases. The CDR3 runs to 18 residues. The germline V gene encodes CDR1 SQVTM and CDR2 ANQGSEA. The CDR3 nucleotides are TGCAGCGTTGGTCGGATAGCGGGAGGGTTGTTAAGAAGGTACGAGCAGTACTTC. It encodes CSVGRIAGGLLRRYEQYF.

This clonotype has ten or more counts. At one end the junction does not follow the germline gene, possibly because of a read error. The chain employs TRBV6-1 and TRBJ1-6, with 9 bases identical to TRBD1. This CDR3 region has 16 residues. From germline, CDR1 is MNHNS and CDR2 SASEGT. CDR3: CASTEAGQGESSPLHF. In nucleotides, the CDR3 is TGTGCCAGCACTGAAGCGGGACAGGGAGAGTCGTCACCCCTCCACTTT.

This clonotype has more than one count but fewer than ten. The chain links TRBV12-3 or TRBV12-4 to TRBJ2-7; D possibly corresponds to TRBD1 (6 bases). CDR3 length equals 11 residues. Trimming left V 6 bases short and J 7 bases short, with 10 bases between. This chain's CDR3 is CASSIGTEQYF. The CDR3 nucleotides read TGTGCCAGCAGCATCGGGACAGAGCAGTACTTC.

This clonotype was counted a few times. This chain uses TRBV20-1 with TRBJ2-1; D remains ambiguous. CDR1 and CDR2 from the germline V gene are DFQATT and SNEGSKA (reference sequence). There are 15 residues in the CDR3. Trimming cost V 6 bases and J 1 base, with 16 bases left between them. CDR3 residues: CSAHRVGKSYNEQFF. The CDR3 DNA reads as TGCAGTGCGCACCGGGTGGGGAAGTCCTACAATGAGCAGTTCTTC.

This chain links TRBV7-2 with TRBJ2-3, with D perhaps matching TRBD2 (5 bases). There are 14 residues in the CDR3. Between the trimmed V and J ends, which lost 1 base and 5 bases, there was a span of 10 bases. The germline gives CDR1 SGHTA, CDR2 FQGNSA. The CDR3 reads CASSLVTGRDTQYF. The DNA for the CDR3 is TGTGCCAGCAGCTTAGTTACTGGGAGAGATACGCAGTATTTT.

This clonotype was seen ten or more times. The V gene is TRBV7-8, the J gene TRBJ2-3; the match to TRBD1 covers 8 bases. The CDR3 contains 14 residues. V dropped 4 bases and J dropped 2; count of bases not matched to a gene: 2. Germline V gene data show CDR1 as SGHVS and CDR2 as FQNEAQ. CDR3: CASSSGQVTDTQYF. CDR3 coding DNA: TGTGCCAGCAGCTCGGGACAGGTCACAGATACGCAGTATTTT. Looking up the rest from reference TRBV7-8 and TRBJ2-3 gives the full variable domain: GAGVSQSPRYKVAKRGQDVALRCDPISGHVSLFWYQQALGQGPEFLTYFQNEAQLDKSGLPSDRFFAERPEGSVSTLKIQRTQQEDSAVYLCASSSGQVTDTQYFGPGTRLTVL.

This clonotype has more than one count but fewer than ten. Sequence at one end of the junction differs from germline and may be a read error. The V gene is TRBV24-1, the J gene TRBJ2-7, with D possibly matching TRBD1 (6 bases). The CDR3 runs to 17 residues. Germline values: CDR1 KGHDR, CDR2 SFDVKD. The CDR3 sequence: CATSDLGGLHHSDEQYF. For the CDR3, the DNA is TGTGCCACCAGTGATTTGGGGGGCCTTCACCACTCCGACGAGCAGTACTTC.

This clonotype was counted a single time. A much larger clone differs from this one at a single base, so this may be a read error. This chain joins TRBV12-3 or TRBV12-4 and TRBJ2-6; D remains ambiguous. This CDR3 is 13 amino acids long. The CDR3 loop reads CTTFPPGANVLTF. The DNA of the CDR3 is TGTACCACCTTTCCCCCTGGGGCCAACGTCCTGACTTTC.

Ten or more counts support this clonotype. The chain has TRBV7-9 and TRBJ2-7, with 10 bases fitting TRBD1. The V and J ends lost 8 bases and 3 bases, in that order; junction bases with no gene match: 4. Germline lookup yields CDR1 SEHNR and CDR2 FQNEAQ (reference sequence). CDR3 size: 13 residues. The DNA of the CDR3 is TGTGCCAGCCTTGGACAGGGGGGCTACGAGCAGTACTTC. Its translation: CASLGQGGYEQYF.

The chain couples TRBV20-1 to TRBJ1-1; no clear D gene. The germline CDR1 and CDR2 sequences are DFQATT and SNEGSKA (reference sequence). The CDR3 loop spans 13 amino acids. CDR3 sequence reads: CRGLTQPGAVAFF. CDR3 coding DNA: TGCAGAGGACTCACCCAGCCTGGCGCTGTAGCTTTCTTT.